This is a list of T cell receptor beta chains from one sample in a study of blood T cell repertoires in COVID-19. Produced via immunoSEQ multiplex PCR; TCRdb's table is partial and in-frame only. The sample records fewer than 350,000 clones, around 84% being singletons. The sequencing sample was made of PBMCs or T cells enriched from blood (not recorded which). The receptors come from a woman in her fifties or sixties who had recovered from COVID-19. The CDR3 runs from the conserved cysteine through the conserved F or W. The D gene is left open where the match is weak. Part of the rows lack a size; the others show once, few, many or a class for expanded clones.

>TRBD1|.|TRBJ2-7|TRBV20-1
TGCAGTGCACAGGGGGGCGAGCAGTACTTC
CSAQGGEQYF
>.|.|TRBJ1-1|TRBV5-4
TGTGCCAGCAGCCTCATTTGGGGCTCTGAAGCTTTCTTT
CASSLIWGSEAFF
>TRBD1|few|TRBJ1-6|TRBV16
TGTGCCAGCAGCCAATATGCAGGGGGCCTGGGTTCACCCCTCCACTTT
CASSQYAGGLGSPLHF
>.|.|TRBJ1-2|TRBV5-1
TGCGCCAGCAGCTTGGAGCCAGGGCCAAACTATGGCTACACCTTC
CASSLEPGPNYGYTF
>.|.|TRBJ2-5|TRBV2
TGTGCCAGCAGTGACAGGGGCCAACGGGAGACCCAGTACTTC
CASSDRGQRETQYF
>TRBD1|.|TRBJ1-2|TRBV7-8
TGTGCCAGCAGTCTCCGGGACAGGGGGTCGCGAGGGGTCGGCTACACCTTC
CASSLRDRGSRGVGYTF
>TRBD1|many|TRBJ2-3|TRBV19
TGTGCCAGTAGTATCGGCCGGACAGGGGCAGATACGCAGTATTTT
CASSIGRTGADTQYF
>TRBD1|.|TRBJ2-5|TRBV7-3
TGTGCCAGCAGTAAAGGAGGGACAGGGAGTAAAACCCAGTACTTC
CASSKGGTGSKTQYF
>.|.|TRBJ1-2|TRBV12-3/TRBV12-4
TGTGCCAGCTCGGGGTGGGAAAACTATGGCTACACCTTC
CASSGWENYGYTF
>TRBD2|few|TRBJ2-1|TRBV15
TGTGCCACCAGGCGGGAGGGGATGGAATACAATGAGCAGTTCTTC
CATRREGMEYNEQFF
>.|once|TRBJ2-1|TRBV20-1
TGCAGTGCTAGCGTCTATGAGCAGTTCTTC
CSASVYEQFF
>.|once|TRBJ2-6|TRBV28
TGTGCCAGCAGTTTAATGCGGGCCTCTGGGGCCAACGTCCTGACTTTC
CASSLMRASGANVLTF
>TRBD1|once|TRBJ2-3|TRBV18
TGTGCCAGCTCACCGGCGGGACAGGGGGCGCGGGATACGCAGTATTTT
CASSPAGQGARDTQYF
>.|.|TRBJ1-2|TRBV4-1
TGCGCCAGCAGCCAAGGGACAGTCTATGGCTACACCTTC
CASSQGTVYGYTF
>.|.|TRBJ1-1|TRBV12-3/TRBV12-4
TGTGCCAGCAGCAAAGGGGGGAACACTGAAGCTTTCTTT
CASSKGGNTEAFF
>.|.|TRBJ1-2|TRBV29-1
TGCAGCGTTGAACGCGACGACACAGGCTACACCTTC
CSVERDDTGYTF
>.|once|TRBJ2-5|TRBV15
TGTGCCACCAGAAGGCCAGGGCATGAGACCCAGTACTTC
CATRRPGHETQYF
>.|few|TRBJ1-2|TRBV5-5
TGTGCCAGCAGATATGGGACACAGCAAAACTATGGCTACACCTTC
CASRYGTQQNYGYTF
>.|.|TRBJ1-4|TRBV19
TGTGCCAGTCAAGCACGCATGACTGATGAAAAACTGTTTTTT
CASQARMTDEKLFF
>TRBD1|.|TRBJ2-3|TRBV5-4
TGTGCCAGCAGCTCGGCGACAGGGGAGGTTGGGACAGATACGCAGTATTTT
CASSSATGEVGTDTQYF
>TRBD2|.|TRBJ2-7|TRBV4-3
TGCGCCAGCAGCCAAGATTGGGGAGCGGGGTCCTACGAGCAGTACTTC
CASSQDWGAGSYEQYF